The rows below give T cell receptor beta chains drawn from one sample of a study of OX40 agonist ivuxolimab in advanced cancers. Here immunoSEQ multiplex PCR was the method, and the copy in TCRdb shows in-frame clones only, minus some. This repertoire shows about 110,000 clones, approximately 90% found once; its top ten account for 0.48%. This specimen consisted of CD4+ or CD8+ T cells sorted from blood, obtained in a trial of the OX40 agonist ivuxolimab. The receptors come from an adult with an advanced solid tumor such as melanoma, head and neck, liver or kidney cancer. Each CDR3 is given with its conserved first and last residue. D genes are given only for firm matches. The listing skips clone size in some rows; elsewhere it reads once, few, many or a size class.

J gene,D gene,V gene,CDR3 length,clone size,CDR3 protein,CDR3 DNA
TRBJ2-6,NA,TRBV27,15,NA,CASRFSSSGANVLTF,TGTGCCAGTAGGTTTTCAAGCTCTGGGGCCAACGTCCTGACTTTC
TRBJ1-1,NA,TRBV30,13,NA,CAYTENPNTEAFF,TGTGCCTATACAGAGAACCCAAACACTGAAGCTTTCTTT
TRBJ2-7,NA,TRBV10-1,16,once,CASSDRGSTSSYEQYF,TGCGCCAGCAGTGATCGGGGCAGCACTAGCTCCTACGAGCAGTACTTC
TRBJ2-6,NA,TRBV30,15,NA,CAWDSKRSGANVLTF,TGTGCATGGGACTCCAAACGGTCTGGGGCCAACGTCCTGACTTTC
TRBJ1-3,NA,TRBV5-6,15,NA,CASSLQLTAGNTIYF,TGTGCCAGCAGCTTGCAGCTTACCGCAGGAAACACCATATATTTT
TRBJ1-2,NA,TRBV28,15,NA,CASSSSRDGFYGYTF,TGTGCCAGCAGTTCCTCGCGGGATGGTTTCTATGGCTACACCTTC
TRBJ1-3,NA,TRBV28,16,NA,CASSLVDKTTGNTIYF,TGTGCCAGCAGTTTAGTCGACAAGACAACTGGAAACACCATATATTTT
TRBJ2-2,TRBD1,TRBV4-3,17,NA,CASSHRPGQENTGELFF,TGCGCCAGCAGCCACCGCCCGGGACAGGAGAACACCGGGGAGCTGTTTTTT
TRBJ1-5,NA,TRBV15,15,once,CATSGSGVSNQPQHF,TGTGCCACCAGCGGCAGTGGCGTCAGCAATCAGCCCCAGCATTTT
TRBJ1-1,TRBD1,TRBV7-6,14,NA,CASSPGQGSAEAFF,TGTGCCAGCAGCCCGGGACAGGGGTCAGCTGAAGCTTTCTTT
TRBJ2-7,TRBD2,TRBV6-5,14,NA,CASSAGGPRYEQYF,TGTGCCAGCAGTGCGGGGGGGCCTCGCTACGAGCAGTACTTC
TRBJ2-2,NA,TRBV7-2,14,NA,CASTRGQFTGELFF,TGTGCCAGCACCCGAGGGCAATTCACCGGGGAGCTGTTTTTT
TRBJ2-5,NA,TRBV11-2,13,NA,CASSFQYQETQYF,TGTGCCAGCAGCTTCCAATACCAAGAGACCCAGTACTTC
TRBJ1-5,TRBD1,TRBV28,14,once,CASSSPGQKEPQHF,TGTGCCAGCAGTTCCCCGGGACAGAAGGAGCCCCAGCATTTT
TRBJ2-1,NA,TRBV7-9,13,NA,CASSRGEHNEQFF,TGTGCCAGCAGCCGCGGAGAGCACAATGAGCAGTTCTTC
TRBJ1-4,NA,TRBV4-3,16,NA,CASSRAGIATNEKLFF,TGCGCCAGCAGCCGAGCAGGGATTGCAACTAATGAAAAACTGTTTTTT
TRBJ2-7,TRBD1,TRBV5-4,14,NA,CASSKGQEAYEQYF,TGTGCCAGCAGCAAGGGACAGGAAGCCTACGAGCAGTACTTC
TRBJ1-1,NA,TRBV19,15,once,CASSAWGGGNTEAFF,TGTGCCAGTAGTGCGTGGGGAGGAGGGAACACTGAAGCTTTCTTT
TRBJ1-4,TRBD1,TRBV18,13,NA,CASSRGQNEKLFF,TGTGCCAGCTCCCGGGGACAGAATGAAAAACTGTTTTTT
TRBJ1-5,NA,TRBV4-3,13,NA,CASSLDGNQPQHF,TGCGCCAGCAGCCTAGACGGAAATCAGCCCCAGCATTTT
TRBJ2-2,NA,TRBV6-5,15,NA,CASSPGTLNTGELFF,TGTGCCAGCAGTCCCGGGACCCTAAACACCGGGGAGCTGTTTTTT
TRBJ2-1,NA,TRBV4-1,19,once,CASSHRKDIAGSSYNEQFF,TGCGCCAGCAGCCACCGCAAAGATATAGCCGGGAGCTCCTACAATGAGCAGTTCTTC
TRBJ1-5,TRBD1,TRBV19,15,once,CASSRDRAPHQPQHF,TGTGCCAGTAGTCGCGACAGGGCCCCTCATCAGCCCCAGCATTTT
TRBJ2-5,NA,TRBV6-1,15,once,CASSLQGSIKETQYF,TGTGCCAGCAGTTTACAGGGATCCATCAAAGAGACCCAGTACTTC
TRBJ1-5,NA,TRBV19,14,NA,CASTSRGLGQPQHF,TGTGCCAGTACGAGCCGGGGCCTGGGTCAGCCCCAGCATTTT
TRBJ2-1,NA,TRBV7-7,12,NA,CASSASEHEQFF,TGTGCTAGCAGCGCTTCGGAACATGAGCAGTTCTTC
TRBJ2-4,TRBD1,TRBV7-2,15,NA,CASSTGGQGKNIQYF,TGTGCCAGCAGCACTGGGGGACAGGGCAAAAACATTCAGTACTTC
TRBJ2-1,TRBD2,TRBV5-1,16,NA,CASRASGGSSYNEQFF,TGCGCCAGCAGGGCTAGCGGGGGGAGCTCCTACAATGAGCAGTTCTTC
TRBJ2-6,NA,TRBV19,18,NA,CASSMGRGALVGANVLTF,TGTGCCAGTAGTATGGGCAGGGGAGCCTTGGTCGGGGCCAACGTCCTGACTTTC
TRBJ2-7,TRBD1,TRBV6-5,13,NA,CASIPTGSYEQYF,TGTGCCAGTATCCCGACAGGGTCCTACGAGCAGTACTTC
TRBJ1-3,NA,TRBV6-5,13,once,CASSYGPLNTIYF,TGTGCCAGCAGTTACGGTCCTTTAAACACCATATATTTT
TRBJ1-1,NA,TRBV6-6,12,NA,CASSPQNTEAFF,TGTGCCAGCAGTCCTCAGAACACTGAAGCTTTCTTT
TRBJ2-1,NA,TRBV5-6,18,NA,CASSLFRVTSISYNEQFF,TGTGCCAGCAGCTTGTTTAGGGTCACTTCGATCTCCTACAATGAGCAGTTCTTC
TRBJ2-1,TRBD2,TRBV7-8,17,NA,CASSLYLGTSGGNEQFF,TGTGCCAGCAGCTTATACCTCGGGACTAGCGGGGGGAATGAGCAGTTCTTC
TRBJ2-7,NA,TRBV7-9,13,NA,CASSSTGRYEQYF,TGTGCCAGCAGCTCTACAGGGCGCTACGAGCAGTACTTC
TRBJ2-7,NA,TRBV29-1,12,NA,CSGLGQTYEQYF,TGCAGCGGACTAGGACAAACCTACGAGCAGTACTTC
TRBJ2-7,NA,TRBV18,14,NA,CASSPLSSGTEQYF,TGTGCCAGCTCACCATTAAGTTCTGGGACCGAGCAGTACTTC
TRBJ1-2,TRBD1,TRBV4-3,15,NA,CASSQSTGGGYGYTF,TGCGCCAGCAGCCAGTCGACAGGGGGCGGGTATGGCTACACCTTC
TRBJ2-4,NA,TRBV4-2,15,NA,CASSQAEGAKNIQYF,TGTGCCAGCAGCCAAGCTGAAGGGGCCAAAAACATTCAGTACTTC
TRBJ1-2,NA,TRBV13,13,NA,CASSRDRVYGYTF,TGTGCCAGCAGCCGAGACAGAGTCTATGGCTACACCTTC
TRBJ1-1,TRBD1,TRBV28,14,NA,CASSAQTGGGRAFF,TGTGCCAGCAGTGCCCAGACAGGGGGCGGGAGAGCTTTCTTT
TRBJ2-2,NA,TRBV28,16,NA,CASSLGGVPNTGELFF,TGTGCCAGCAGTTTAGGAGGAGTGCCGAACACCGGGGAGCTGTTTTTT
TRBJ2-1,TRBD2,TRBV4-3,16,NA,CASSQEDGGGYNEQFF,TGCGCCAGCAGCCAAGAAGACGGGGGGGGATACAATGAGCAGTTCTTC
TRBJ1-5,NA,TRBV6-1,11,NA,CASSSNQPQHF,TGTGCCAGCAGTTCCAATCAGCCCCAGCATTTT
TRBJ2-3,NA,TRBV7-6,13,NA,CASSLEPTDTQYF,TGTGCCAGCAGCTTAGAACCCACAGATACGCAGTATTTT
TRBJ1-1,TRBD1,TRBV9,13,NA,CASSADRDTEAFF,TGTGCCAGCAGCGCAGACAGGGACACTGAAGCTTTCTTT
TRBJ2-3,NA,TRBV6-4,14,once,CASSVAGTTDTQYF,TGTGCCAGCAGTGTGGCGGGGACCACAGATACGCAGTATTTT
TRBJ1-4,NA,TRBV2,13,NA,CASRIRANEKLFF,TGTGCCAGCAGAATACGAGCTAATGAAAAACTGTTTTTT
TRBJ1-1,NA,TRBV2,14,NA,CASSGSSGNTEAFF,TGTGCCAGCAGTGGGTCGTCAGGCAACACTGAAGCTTTCTTT
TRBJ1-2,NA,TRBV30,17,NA,CAWRSGGGAVLNYGYTF,TGTGCCTGGAGATCCGGTGGTGGCGCGGTCCTAAACTATGGCTACACCTTC